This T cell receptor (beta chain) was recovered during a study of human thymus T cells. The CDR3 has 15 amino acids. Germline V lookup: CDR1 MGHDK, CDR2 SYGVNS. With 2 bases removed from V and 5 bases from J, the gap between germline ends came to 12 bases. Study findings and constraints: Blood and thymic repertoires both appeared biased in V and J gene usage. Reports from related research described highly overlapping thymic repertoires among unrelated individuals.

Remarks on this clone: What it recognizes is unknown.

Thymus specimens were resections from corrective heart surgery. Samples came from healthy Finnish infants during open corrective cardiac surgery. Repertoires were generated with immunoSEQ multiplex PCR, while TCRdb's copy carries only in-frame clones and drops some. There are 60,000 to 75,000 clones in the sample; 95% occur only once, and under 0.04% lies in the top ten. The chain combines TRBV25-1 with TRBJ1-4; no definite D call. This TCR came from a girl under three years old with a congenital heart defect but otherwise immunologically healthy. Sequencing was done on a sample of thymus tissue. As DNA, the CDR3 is TGTGCCAGCAGTGAAATACGGGATACGAATGAAAAACTGTTTTTT. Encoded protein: CASSEIRDTNEKLFF.